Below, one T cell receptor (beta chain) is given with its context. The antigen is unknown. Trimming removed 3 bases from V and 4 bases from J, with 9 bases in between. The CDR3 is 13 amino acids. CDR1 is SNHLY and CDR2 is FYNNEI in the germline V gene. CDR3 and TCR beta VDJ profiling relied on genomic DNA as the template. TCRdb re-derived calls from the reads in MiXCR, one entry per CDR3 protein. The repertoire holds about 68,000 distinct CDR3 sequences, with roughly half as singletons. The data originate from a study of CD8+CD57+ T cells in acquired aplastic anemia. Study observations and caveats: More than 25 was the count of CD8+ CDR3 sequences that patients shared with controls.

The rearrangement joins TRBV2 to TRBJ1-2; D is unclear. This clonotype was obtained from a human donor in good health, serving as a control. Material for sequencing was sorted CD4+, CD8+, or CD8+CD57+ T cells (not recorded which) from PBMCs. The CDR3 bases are TGTGCCAGCAGTGATGTGGCATCCTATGGCTACACCTTC. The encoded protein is CASSDVASYGYTF.